These 14 T cell receptor beta chains came from one sample sequenced in a study of blood T cell repertoires in COVID-19. Clones were read by immunoSEQ multiplex PCR, and TCRdb kept only the in-frame ones, dropping some. The data show tens of thousands of clones, roughly nine tenths seen once. Specimen: peripheral blood. These receptors were obtained from a man aged 45 to 65 with COVID-19, enrolled during active disease.

This chain links TRBV11-2 with TRBJ2-1, with a weak D call TRBD1 (6 bases). The germline V gene has CDR1 SGHAT and CDR2 FQNNGV. V was pared by 7 bases and J by 5 bases, with 24 bases between. The CDR3 length is 17 residues. CDR3 protein: CASTLSGGRVSNNEQFF. The DNA of the CDR3 is TGTGCCAGCACCCTTAGTGGGGGCAGGGTCAGTAACAATGAGCAGTTCTTC.

The rearrangement uses TRBV4-1 and TRBJ1-6, with 7 bases identical to TRBD1. Unmatched junction bases numbered 8, after V lost 0 bases and J lost 3 bases. This CDR3 spans 18 amino acids. CDR1 and CDR2 from the germline V gene are MGHRA and YSYEKL. In nucleotides, the CDR3 is TGCGCCAGCAGCCAAGACCGGGTTACAGGGGTCTATAATTCACCCCTCCACTTT. Translated: CASSQDRVTGVYNSPLHF.

The chain joins TRBV12-1 to TRBJ1-2; the table's TRBD1 call for D was not verified on the DNA. TRBV12-1 is a recognized pseudogene. This CDR3 contains 16 residues. CDR3 region: CASSTLVGQPNYGYTF. CDR3 nucleotide sequence: TGTGCCAGCAGCACTCTAGTGGGACAGCCGAACTATGGCTACACCTTC.

V is TRBV3-1 (or the pseudogene TRBV3-2) and J is TRBJ1-2; D gene uncertain. CDR1 is LGHDT, CDR2 YNNKEL, per germline (reference sequence). CDR3 length: 15 residues. Between the trimmed V and J ends, which lost 0 bases and 5 bases, there was a span of 13 bases. CDR3 in DNA: TGTGCCAGCAGCCAAGATATAGCAAGCTCATATGGCTACACCTTC. Translation: CASSQDIASSYGYTF.

This chain joins TRBV2 and TRBJ1-4; TRBD1 matches 8 bases. CDR3 size: 14 residues. Trimming removed 6 bases from V and 8 bases from J; junction bases left unmatched: 8. In germline, CDR1 is SNHLY, CDR2 FYNNEI. The CDR3 bases are TGTGCCAGCAGGACCGGGACAGGTCGGGAAAAACTGTTTTTT. This codes for CASRTGTGREKLFF.

The chain combines TRBV19 with TRBJ2-5; 7 bases align to TRBD1. The length of the CDR3 is 15 residues. CDR1 LNHDA and CDR2 SQIVND come from the germline V gene (reference sequence). Trimming took 5 bases from V and 2 from J; bases not matched to a gene: 8. In DNA form, the CDR3 reads TGTGCCAGTAGTGGGAGAACAGGGGCTCAAGAGACCCAGTACTTC. It is translated as CASSGRTGAQETQYF.

As concerns this clone: The same CDR3 is also encoded by other DNA sequences in this sample. The genes are TRBV5-1 and TRBJ2-1; D unresolved. V was cut by 0 bases and J by 1 base, with 5 bases left in between. Germline CDR1 reads SGHRS; CDR2 reads YFSETQ. This CDR3 comprises 14 residues. This CDR3 is CASSLGSSYNEQFF. CDR3 in DNA: TGCGCCAGCAGCTTGGGGAGTTCCTACAATGAGCAGTTCTTC.

This chain uses TRBV6-4 with TRBJ2-2; no definite D call. CDR3 length: 13 amino acids. CDR1 and CDR2 from the germline V gene are MRHNA and SNTAGT. Trimming stripped 5 bases from V and 3 bases from J, with 7 bases between. The CDR3 nucleotides are TGTGCCAGCAGTCCCCTAGACACCGGGGAGCTGTTTTTT. It is translated as CASSPLDTGELFF.

The gene calls are TRBV7-9 and TRBJ2-2, with D perhaps TRBD1 (6 bases). The V and J ends lost 5 bases and 4 bases respectively, with 20 bases between them. The CDR3 runs to 17 residues. Germline CDR1 and CDR2: SEHNR and FQNEAQ (reference sequence). For the CDR3, the DNA is TGTGCCAGCAGCCCCAGCCGTCCAGGGGCGGGCACCGGGGAGCTGTTTTTT. This codes for CASSPSRPGAGTGELFF.

This clone was found once. The rearrangement uses TRBV7-9 and TRBJ1-2; D perhaps matches TRBD1 (6 bases). CDR1 and CDR2 (germline): SEHNR, FQNEAQ (reference sequence). The CDR3 has 13 amino acids. V lost 3 bases, J lost 6 bases, and 11 bases lay in between. CDR3 loop: CASSFTGYDGYTF. The CDR3 bases are TGTGCCAGCAGCTTTACAGGGTATGATGGCTACACCTTC.

This chain links TRBV19 with TRBJ1-2; possibly TRBD1 for D (5 bases). Germline lookup yields CDR1 LNHDA and CDR2 SQIVND (reference sequence). The V end was cut by 3 bases, the J end by 3 bases, with 14 bases between. This CDR3 has 15 residues. As DNA, the CDR3 is TGTGCCAGTAGTATCGAGGACATGCCCGACTATGGCTACACCTTC. Translated, it gives CASSIEDMPDYGYTF.

This chain connects TRBV3-1 (or the pseudogene TRBV3-2) to TRBJ1-2; possible D gene TRBD1, 6 bases. The CDR3 has 16 amino acids. Looked up from germline, CDR1 is LGHDT and CDR2 is YNNKEL (reference sequence). V was clipped by 4 bases and J by 4 bases, with 19 bases between them. DNA for the CDR3: TGTGCCAGCAGCCCGCTAGTGATGACAGGCCCCTATGGCTACACCTTC. This sequence encodes CASSPLVMTGPYGYTF.

The rearrangement joins TRBV4-1 to TRBJ1-2; TRBD1 aligns across 8 bases. V was pared by 1 base and J by 7 bases, with 2 bases of the junction left unmatched. The CDR3 extends over 13 amino acids. Germline V CDR1 and CDR2: MGHRA, YSYEKL. CDR3 coding DNA: TGCGCCAGCAGCCAAGGGACAGGGTTTGGCTACACCTTC. Its translation is CASSQGTGFGYTF.

The chain links TRBV19 to TRBJ1-4; D remains ambiguous. V gave up 7 bases and J gave up 0 bases, with 12 bases separating them. Germline assignment: CDR1 LNHDA and CDR2 SQIVND (reference sequence). This CDR3 has 15 amino acids. The CDR3 is CASKSPTTTNEKLFF. The CDR3 bases are TGTGCCAGTAAAAGCCCGACAACAACTAATGAAAAACTGTTTTTT. The whole variable domain, remainder taken from reference TRBV19 and TRBJ1-4, is DGGITQSPKYLFRKEGQNVTLSCEQNLNHDAMYWYRQDPGQGLRLIYYSQIVNDFQKGDIAEGYSVSREKKESFPLTVTSAQKNPTAFYLCASKSPTTTNEKLFFGSGTQLSVL.